The 19 T cell receptor beta chains below all came from one sample that was sequenced in a study of cytomegalovirus exposure and HLA in healthy donors. Using immunoSEQ multiplex PCR, the repertoire was profiled, and TCRdb retains in-frame clones only, with some absent. The profile shows 300,000 or so clones, approximately 86% of them singletons. Sample: PBMCs. These receptors all come from a man younger than 40 in good health and CMV-seronegative.

CDR3 DNA: TGCAGTACCGACTCGGACTATGGCTACACCTTC. The encoded protein is CSTDSDYGYTF. This rearrangement joins TRBV20-1 to TRBJ1-2; D unresolved. This CDR3 is 11 amino acids long. Deletions cut 8 bases from V and 3 bases from J, with 10 bases between. The V gene's germline CDR1 is DFQATT and CDR2 SNEGSKA (reference sequence).

The chain couples TRBV4-1 to TRBJ2-4, with TRBD2 matching over 10 bases. The length of the CDR3 is 13 residues. The germline V gene has CDR1 MGHRA and CDR2 YSYEKL. V shed 3 bases, J shed 7 bases, and the junction held 0 bases outside the gene matches. The CDR3 DNA sequence: TGCGCCAGCAGCCAGGGACTAGCGAACATTCAGTACTTC. It is translated as CASSQGLANIQYF.

V gene TRBV25-1 combines with J gene TRBJ1-1; D might be TRBD1 (5 bases). V was clipped by 2 bases and J by 1 base, with 8 bases between them. Germline V CDR1 and CDR2: MGHDK, SYGVNS. There are 14 residues in the CDR3. The CDR3 nucleotides read TGTGCCAGCAGTGAACGACAGTCGAACACTGAAGCTTTCTTT. Its protein is CASSERQSNTEAFF.

This clone appeared a single time. The rearrangement uses TRBV28 and TRBJ2-3; 7 nucleotides agree with TRBD1. The CDR3 loop spans 15 amino acids. Trimming cost V 6 bases and J 6 bases; bases outside gene matches: 12. CDR1 is MDHEN and CDR2 is SYDVKM in the germline V gene. In DNA, the CDR3 is TGTGCCAGCAGCTCCCGGGACAGCCGTAGGGATACGCAGTATTTT. Residues: CASSSRDSRRDTQYF.

Of note for this clone: The sample contains more than one DNA sequence encoding this CDR3. V gene TRBV18 combines with J gene TRBJ1-1, with D hard to call. V gave up 1 base and J gave up 0 bases, with 9 bases separating them. CDR1 is KGHSH, CDR2 LQKENI, per germline. The CDR3 covers 15 residues. The DNA of the CDR3 is TGTGCCAGCTCACCACAAGGAGGAATGAACACTGAAGCTTTCTTT. Translation gives CASSPQGGMNTEAFF. Together with reference TRBV18 and TRBJ1-1, the CDR3 gives the full variable domain: NAGVMQNPRHLVRRRGQEARLRCSPMKGHSHVYWYRQLPEEGLKFMVYLQKENIIDESGMPKERFSAEFPKEGPSILRIQQVVRGDSAAYFCASSPQGGMNTEAFFGQGTRLTVV.

The chain couples TRBV6-6 to TRBJ2-7; the match to TRBD1 covers 7 bases. V was pared by 8 bases and J by 5 bases, with 18 bases of the junction left unmatched. Germline assignment: CDR1 MNHNY and CDR2 SVGAGI (reference sequence). The CDR3 extends over 16 amino acids. The DNA for the CDR3 is TGTGCCAGCTCCTTTTGGGGTGACAGGGTTAACGACGAGCAGTACTTC. Encoded protein: CASSFWGDRVNDEQYF.

This clone was counted only a few times. The rearrangement links TRBV19 to TRBJ1-4; D is possibly TRBD1 (5 bases). CDR3 length: 14 amino acids. V lost 3 bases and J lost 5, with 10 bases in between. Germline V CDR1 and CDR2: LNHDA, SQIVND (reference sequence). In nucleotides, the CDR3 is TGTGCCAGTAGTATGGGTCAGGGCAATGAAAAACTGTTTTTT. This encodes CASSMGQGNEKLFF.

The V gene is TRBV10-1, the J gene TRBJ2-1, with TRBD1 identical over 8 bases. Looked up from germline, CDR1 is WNHNN and CDR2 is SYGVQD (reference sequence). Trimming cost V 5 bases and J 1 base; bases outside gene matches: 7. The CDR3 is made up of 16 amino acids. The CDR3 nucleotides read TGCGCCAGCAGTCAATGGACAGGGAAGTCCTACAATGAGCAGTTCTTC. Translated: CASSQWTGKSYNEQFF.

V is TRBV18 and J is TRBJ1-6, with D tentatively TRBD1 (6 bases). Germline loops: CDR1 KGHSH, CDR2 LQKENI. Trimming shortened V by 6 bases and J by 5 bases, and 20 bases separated the two germline ends. CDR3 size: 17 residues. Here the CDR3 DNA reads TGTGCCAGCTCCCCGGAGGTGGGGGGGCAGGATAATTCACCCCTCCACTTT. It specifies CASSPEVGGQDNSPLHF.

In DNA form, the CDR3 reads TGTGCCAGTAGTTACACTGGAAACACCATATATTTT. This sequence encodes CASSYTGNTIYF. The chain recombines TRBV19 with TRBJ1-3; D is ambiguous. The V gene's germline CDR1 is LNHDA and CDR2 SQIVND (reference sequence). Trimming removed 5 bases at V and 2 bases at J, with 4 bases between. The CDR3 is made up of 12 amino acids.

This chain uses TRBV7-2 with TRBJ1-5; no reliable D call. The CDR3 runs to 11 residues. Germline assignment: CDR1 SGHTA and CDR2 FQGNSA. Deletions cut 4 bases from V and 13 bases from J, with 11 bases between. CDR3 protein: CASSSSTSQHF. Here the CDR3 DNA reads TGTGCCAGCAGCTCCTCCACAAGTCAGCATTTT. Drawing the rest from reference TRBV7-2 and TRBJ1-5, the complete variable domain is GAGVSQSPSNKVTEKGKDVELRCDPISGHTALYWYRQSLGQGLEFLIYFQGNSAPDKSGLPSDRFSAERTGGSVSTLTIQRTQQEDSAVYLCASSSSTSQHFGDGTRLSIL.

This chain links TRBV7-9 with TRBJ2-7; D is ambiguous. V lost 2 bases to trimming and J lost 6 bases, with 5 bases between them. The CDR3 has 11 amino acids. Germline loops: CDR1 SEHNR, CDR2 FQNEAQ (reference sequence). DNA of the CDR3: TGTGCCAGCAGCTTATCAGGCGAGCAGTACTTC. It yields the protein CASSLSGEQYF.

Of note for this clone: Within the sample, other DNA sequences also encode this same CDR3. V gene TRBV5-1 combines with J gene TRBJ1-2; the D gene is possibly TRBD1 (6 bases). CDR3 length: 14 amino acids. Germline V gene data show CDR1 as SGHRS and CDR2 as YFSETQ. Between the trimmed V and J ends, which lost 2 bases and 0 bases, there was a span of 8 bases. The CDR3 DNA sequence: TGCGCCAGCAGCTTAGAGGGGGCTAACTATGGCTACACCTTC. Encoded protein: CASSLEGANYGYTF.

The V gene is TRBV5-6, the J gene TRBJ2-3; 8 bases match TRBD1. CDR3 length equals 14 residues. J lost 5 bases, V lost 2 bases, and 4 bases had no gene match. The germline CDR1 and CDR2 sequences are SGHDT and YYEEEE. The CDR3 region is CASSFQGAGDTQYF. CDR3 DNA sequence: TGTGCCAGCAGCTTCCAGGGGGCGGGAGATACGCAGTATTTT.

V is TRBV5-1 and J is TRBJ2-3, with 8 bases lining up with TRBD1. The germline CDR1 and CDR2 sequences are SGHRS and YFSETQ. J lost 6 bases, V lost 0 bases, and 9 bases had no gene match. The CDR3 extends over 16 amino acids. CDR3 residues: CASSLVGQGAFDTQYF. CDR3 nucleotide sequence: TGCGCCAGCAGCTTGGTGGGGCAGGGGGCTTTCGATACGCAGTATTTT.

The J gene is TRBJ2-5, the V gene TRBV14; 11 bases align to TRBD2. V lost 5 bases and J lost 4; bases outside the gene matches: 9. The CDR3 contains 16 residues. The V gene's germline CDR1 is SGHDN and CDR2 FVKESK. This CDR3 reads CASSLGSGGAGETQYF. For the CDR3, the DNA is TGTGCCAGCAGCTTGGGTAGCGGGGGGGCCGGAGAGACCCAGTACTTC. Complete variable domain (other parts from reference TRBV14 and TRBJ2-5): EAGVTQFPSHSVIEKGQTVTLRCDPISGHDNLYWYRRVMGKEIKFLLHFVKESKQDESGMPNNRFLAERTGGTYSTLKVQPAELEDSGVYFCASSLGSGGAGETQYFGPGTRLLVL.

The chain uses TRBV4-1 and TRBJ1-6; 9 bases agree with TRBD1. The CDR3 totals 15 residues. After removal of 3 bases from V and 10 bases from J, the junction contained 7 bases not matched to a gene. Germline assignment: CDR1 MGHRA and CDR2 YSYEKL. CDR3 region: CASSQPGQGRSPLHF. The CDR3 DNA is TGCGCCAGCAGCCAGCCGGGACAGGGAAGATCACCCCTCCACTTT.

J is TRBJ2-2 and V is TRBV18, with D possibly TRBD1 on 5 matching bases. This CDR3 region has 17 residues. V gave up 1 base and J gave up 3 bases, with 15 bases separating them. In germline, CDR1 is KGHSH, CDR2 LQKENI. CDR3 protein: CASSPLGHTRDTGELFF. DNA for the CDR3: TGTGCCAGCTCACCACTAGGACACACGAGAGACACCGGGGAGCTGTTTTTT. The whole variable domain, remainder taken from reference TRBV18 and TRBJ2-2, is NAGVMQNPRHLVRRRGQEARLRCSPMKGHSHVYWYRQLPEEGLKFMVYLQKENIIDESGMPKERFSAEFPKEGPSILRIQQVVRGDSAAYFCASSPLGHTRDTGELFFGEGSRLTVL.

This chain connects TRBV5-6 to TRBJ2-1; 8 bases are a match to TRBD1. The CDR3 extends over 12 amino acids. Germline values: CDR1 SGHDT, CDR2 YYEEEE. V gave up 5 bases and J gave up 15 bases; unmatched junction bases: 10. CDR3 protein: CASSLQGGRLFF. The CDR3 region has the DNA TGTGCCAGCAGTTTACAGGGGGGCCGTCTGTTCTTC.